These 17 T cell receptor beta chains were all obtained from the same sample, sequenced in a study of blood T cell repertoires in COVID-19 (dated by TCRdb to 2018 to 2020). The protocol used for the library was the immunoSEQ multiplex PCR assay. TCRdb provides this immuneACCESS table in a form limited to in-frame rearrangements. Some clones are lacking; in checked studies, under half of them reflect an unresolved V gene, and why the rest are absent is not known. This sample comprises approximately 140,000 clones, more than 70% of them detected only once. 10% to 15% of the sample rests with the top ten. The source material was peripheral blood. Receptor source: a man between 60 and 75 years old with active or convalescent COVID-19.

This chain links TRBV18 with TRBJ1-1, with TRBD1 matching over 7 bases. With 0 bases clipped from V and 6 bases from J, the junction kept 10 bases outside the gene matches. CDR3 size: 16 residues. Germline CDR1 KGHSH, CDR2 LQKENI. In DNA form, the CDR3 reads TGTGCCAGCTCACCACCGGGGACAGCCGGGACTGCTGAAGCTTTCTTT. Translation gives CASSPPGTAGTAEAFF.

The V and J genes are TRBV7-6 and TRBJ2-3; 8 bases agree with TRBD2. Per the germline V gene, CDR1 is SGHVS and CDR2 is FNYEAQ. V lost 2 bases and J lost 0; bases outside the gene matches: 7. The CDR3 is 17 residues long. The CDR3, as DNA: TGTGCCAGCAGCTTACGTAGCGGGGCCCTTAGCACAGATACGCAGTATTTT. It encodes CASSLRSGALSTDTQYF.

DNA for the CDR3: TGTGCCAGCAGCCCACGCAGAGCGGGGGGCGAAGCTTTCTTT. Its protein product is CASSPRRAGGEAFF. V gene TRBV7-2 combines with J gene TRBJ1-1; TRBD1 might be the D (6 bases). The germline V and J ends were trimmed by 5 bases and 8 bases, with 18 bases remaining between them. The germline gives CDR1 SGHTA, CDR2 FQGNSA. The CDR3 loop spans 14 amino acids.

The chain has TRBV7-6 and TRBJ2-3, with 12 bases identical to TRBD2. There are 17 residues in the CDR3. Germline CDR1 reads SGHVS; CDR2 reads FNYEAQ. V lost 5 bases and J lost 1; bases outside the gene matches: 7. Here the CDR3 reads CASSQRLAGGGTDTQYF. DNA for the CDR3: TGTGCCAGCAGCCAAAGGCTAGCGGGAGGGGGCACAGATACGCAGTATTTT.

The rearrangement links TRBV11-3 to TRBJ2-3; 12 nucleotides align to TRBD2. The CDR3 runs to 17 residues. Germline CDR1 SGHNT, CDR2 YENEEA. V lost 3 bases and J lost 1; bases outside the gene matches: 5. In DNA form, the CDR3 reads TGTGCCAGCAGCTTGGGGCTAGCGGGAGGGGGCACAGATACGCAGTATTTT. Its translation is CASSLGLAGGGTDTQYF. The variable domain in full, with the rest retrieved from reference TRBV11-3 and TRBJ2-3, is EAGVVQSPRYKIIEKKQPVAFWCNPISGHNTLYWYLQNLGQGPELLIRYENEEAVDDSQLPKDRFSAERLKGVDSTLKIQPAELGDSAVYLCASSLGLAGGGTDTQYFGPGTRLTVL.

Here the CDR3 DNA reads TGTGCCAGCAGTCCCGGGACTAGCGGGATCACAGATACGCAGTATTTT. Protein: CASSPGTSGITDTQYF. The chain couples TRBV7-8 to TRBJ2-3, with 13 bases lining up with TRBD2. V dropped 6 bases and J dropped 2; count of bases not matched to a gene: 5. The CDR3 is 16 amino acids. CDR1 is SGHVS and CDR2 is FQNEAQ in the germline V gene. Using reference TRBV7-8 and TRBJ2-3 for the parts outside the CDR3, the full variable domain is GAGVSQSPRYKVAKRGQDVALRCDPISGHVSLFWYQQALGQGPEFLTYFQNEAQLDKSGLPSDRFFAERPEGSVSTLKIQRTQQEDSAVYLCASSPGTSGITDTQYFGPGTRLTVL.

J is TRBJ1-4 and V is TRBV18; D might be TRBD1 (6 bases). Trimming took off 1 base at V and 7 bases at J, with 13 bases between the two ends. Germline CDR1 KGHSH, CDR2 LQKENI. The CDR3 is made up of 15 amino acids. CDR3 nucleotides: TGTGCCAGCTCACCACGATGGGGGGGCAGTGAAAAACTGTTTTTT. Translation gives CASSPRWGGSEKLFF. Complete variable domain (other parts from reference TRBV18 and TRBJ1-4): NAGVMQNPRHLVRRRGQEARLRCSPMKGHSHVYWYRQLPEEGLKFMVYLQKENIIDESGMPKERFSAEFPKEGPSILRIQQVVRGDSAAYFCASSPRWGGSEKLFFGSGTQLSVL.

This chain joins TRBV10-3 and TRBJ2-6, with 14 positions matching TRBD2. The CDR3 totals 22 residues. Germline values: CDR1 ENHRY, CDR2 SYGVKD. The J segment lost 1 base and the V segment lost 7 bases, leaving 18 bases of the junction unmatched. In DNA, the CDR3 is TGTGCCATCAATCCACGTACCGGGACTAGCGGGAGTCATACATCTGGGGCCAACGTCCTGACTTTC. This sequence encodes CAINPRTGTSGSHTSGANVLTF.

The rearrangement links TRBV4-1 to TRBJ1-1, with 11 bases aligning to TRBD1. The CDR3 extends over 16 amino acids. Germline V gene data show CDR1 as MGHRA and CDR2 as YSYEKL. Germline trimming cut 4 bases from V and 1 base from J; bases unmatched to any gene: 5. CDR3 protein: CASSPGQGAANTEAFF. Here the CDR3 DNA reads TGCGCCAGCAGCCCCGGACAGGGGGCGGCGAACACTGAAGCTTTCTTT.

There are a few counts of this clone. The CDR3 reads CSVETAPPGGSQETQYF. CDR3 in DNA: TGCAGCGTTGAAACCGCTCCCCCGGGAGGCTCCCAAGAGACCCAGTACTTC. The gene calls are TRBV29-1 and TRBJ2-5, with 7 bases that match TRBD2. This CDR3 comprises 17 residues. Germline-derived CDR1 and CDR2 are SQVTM and ANQGSEA. V lost 2 bases, J lost 1 base, and 13 bases stayed unmatched.

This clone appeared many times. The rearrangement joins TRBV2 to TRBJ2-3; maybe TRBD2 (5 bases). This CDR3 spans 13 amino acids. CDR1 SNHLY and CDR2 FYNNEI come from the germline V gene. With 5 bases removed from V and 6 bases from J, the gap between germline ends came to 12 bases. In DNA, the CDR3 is TGTGCCAGCAGTAGAGCGGCCCTTGATACGCAGTATTTT. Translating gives CASSRAALDTQYF.

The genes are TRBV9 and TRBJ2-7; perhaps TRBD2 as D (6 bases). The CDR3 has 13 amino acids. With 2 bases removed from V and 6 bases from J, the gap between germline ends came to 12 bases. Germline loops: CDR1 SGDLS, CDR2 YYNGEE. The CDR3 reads CASSVGLLGEQYF. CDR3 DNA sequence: TGTGCCAGCAGCGTGGGACTCCTGGGCGAGCAGTACTTC.

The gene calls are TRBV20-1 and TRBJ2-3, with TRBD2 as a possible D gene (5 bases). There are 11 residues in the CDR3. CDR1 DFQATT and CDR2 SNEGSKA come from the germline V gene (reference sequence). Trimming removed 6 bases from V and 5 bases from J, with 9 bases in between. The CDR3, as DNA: TGCAGTGCGGAGCGGATAGATACGCAGTATTTT. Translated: CSAERIDTQYF.

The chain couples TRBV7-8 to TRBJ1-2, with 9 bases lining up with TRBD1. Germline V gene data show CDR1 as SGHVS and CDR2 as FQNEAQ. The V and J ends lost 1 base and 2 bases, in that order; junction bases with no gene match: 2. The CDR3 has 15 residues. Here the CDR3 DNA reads TGTGCCAGCAGCTTAGAGGACAGGGGAAACTATGGCTACACCTTC. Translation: CASSLEDRGNYGYTF.

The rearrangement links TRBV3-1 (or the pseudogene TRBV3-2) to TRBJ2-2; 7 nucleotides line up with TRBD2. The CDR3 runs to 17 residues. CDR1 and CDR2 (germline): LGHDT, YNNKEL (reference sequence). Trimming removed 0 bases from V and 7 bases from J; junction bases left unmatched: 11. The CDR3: CASSQDLGRGWVGELFF. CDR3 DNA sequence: TGTGCCAGCAGCCAAGATCTAGGGAGGGGCTGGGTCGGGGAGCTGTTTTTT.

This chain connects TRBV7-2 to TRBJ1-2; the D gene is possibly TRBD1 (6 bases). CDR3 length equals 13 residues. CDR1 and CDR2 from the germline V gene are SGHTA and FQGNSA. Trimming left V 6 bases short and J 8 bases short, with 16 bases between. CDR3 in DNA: TGTGCCAGCAGTCCGGACAGCATGGGGGGCTACACCTTC. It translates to CASSPDSMGGYTF.

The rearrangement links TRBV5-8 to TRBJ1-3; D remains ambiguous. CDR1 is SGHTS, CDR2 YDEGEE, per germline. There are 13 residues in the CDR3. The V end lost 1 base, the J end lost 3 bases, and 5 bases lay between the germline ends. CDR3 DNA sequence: TGTGCCAGCAGCTTGCACGGTGGAAACACCATATATTTT. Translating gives CASSLHGGNTIYF.